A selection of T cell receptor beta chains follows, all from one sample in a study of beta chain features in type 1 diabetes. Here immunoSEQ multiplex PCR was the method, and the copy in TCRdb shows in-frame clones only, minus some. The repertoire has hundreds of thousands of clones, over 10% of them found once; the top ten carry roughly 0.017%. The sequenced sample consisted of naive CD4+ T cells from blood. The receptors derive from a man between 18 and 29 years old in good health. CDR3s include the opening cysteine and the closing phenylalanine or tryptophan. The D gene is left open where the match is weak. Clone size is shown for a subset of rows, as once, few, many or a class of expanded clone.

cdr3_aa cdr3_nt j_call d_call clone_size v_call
CASSLDTDRNVEQFF TGCGCCAGCAGCTTGGACACTGACAGGAATGTTGAGCAGTTCTTC TRBJ2-1 - - TRBV5-1
CASSPDRGGYGYTF TGTGCCAGCTCACCCGACAGGGGCGGCTATGGCTACACCTTC TRBJ1-2 TRBD1 few TRBV18
CASSDRVQGNTQYF TGTGCCAGCAGTGATAGGGTACAGGGGAATACGCAGTATTTT TRBJ2-3 TRBD1 - TRBV2
CASSLGTGGWRNTIYF TGTGCCAGCAGCTTGGGGACAGGGGGTTGGAGAAACACCATATATTTT TRBJ1-3 TRBD1 - TRBV7-6
CASSLRGLPVDNEQFF TGTGCCAGCAGCTTGAGGGGACTCCCCGTAGACAATGAGCAGTTCTTC TRBJ2-1 - - TRBV7-8
CASRFIGGANEKLFF TGCGCCAGCAGATTTATAGGGGGTGCTAATGAAAAACTGTTTTTT TRBJ1-4 - - TRBV5-1
CASSRDFYEQYF TGTGCCAGCAGCCGCGACTTCTACGAGCAGTACTTC TRBJ2-7 - - TRBV14
CASSQDGGRDYEQYF TGTGCCAGCAGCCAAGACGGGGGGCGCGACTACGAGCAGTACTTC TRBJ2-7 - few TRBV4-2
CASSFGGRAQYF TGCGCCAGCAGCTTCGGGGGTCGTGCGCAGTATTTT TRBJ2-3 - few TRBV5-1
CASSLMRTAYGYTF TGTGCCAGCAGCTTAATGAGGACAGCGTATGGCTACACCTTC TRBJ1-2 - few TRBV7-3
CSVGTERSNQPQHF TGCAGCGTTGGGACAGAACGGAGCAATCAGCCCCAGCATTTT TRBJ1-5 - - TRBV29-1
CAISKTGPEYEQYF TGTGCCATCAGTAAGACAGGGCCCGAATACGAGCAGTACTTC TRBJ2-7 TRBD1 few TRBV10-3
CASSFIGELFF TGTGCCAGCAGCTTTATCGGGGAGCTGTTTTTT TRBJ2-2 - - TRBV7-2
CASTTGQSTDTQYF TGTGCCAGCACGACGGGACAGAGCACAGATACGCAGTATTTT TRBJ2-3 TRBD1 few TRBV7-2
CASSSPNRALNQPQHF TGTGCCAGCAGTTCACCAAACAGGGCCCTCAATCAGCCCCAGCATTTT TRBJ1-5 - - TRBV28
CASSSFLAGGLDTQYF TGTGCCAGCAGCTCCTTTTTAGCGGGGGGGCTGGATACGCAGTATTTT TRBJ2-3 TRBD2 - TRBV7-3
CASSLTSLRGHEQFF TGTGCCAGCAGCTTAACGTCCCTTAGGGGGCATGAGCAGTTCTTC TRBJ2-1 TRBD1 - TRBV13
CASSSQRGGTGELFF TGTGCCAGCAGCTCACAGCGGGGTGGGACCGGGGAGCTGTTTTTT TRBJ2-2 TRBD2 - TRBV7-2
CAWRQGPHYEQYF TGTGCCTGGAGACAGGGGCCACACTACGAGCAGTACTTC TRBJ2-7 TRBD1 - TRBV30
CATDQSGRREQFF TGTGCCACCGACCAGAGCGGGCGACGCGAGCAGTTCTTC TRBJ2-1 - few TRBV19
CAWRDYRTVVDTQYF TGTGCCTGGAGAGACTACCGGACCGTCGTAGATACGCAGTATTTT TRBJ2-3 - - TRBV30
CASSNGQGVRNEQFF TGTGCCAGCAGCAACGGACAGGGGGTTAGGAATGAGCAGTTCTTC TRBJ2-1 TRBD1 few TRBV11-2
CASSLETQYF TGTGCCAGCAGCCTGGAGACCCAGTACTTC TRBJ2-5 - - TRBV7-2
CASRTTSTDTQYF TGTGCCAGCAGGACGACTAGCACAGATACGCAGTATTTT TRBJ2-3 - - TRBV27
CASSLGSGSEDEQYF TGTGCCAGCAGCTTAGGGTCCGGATCGGAGGACGAGCAGTACTTC TRBJ2-7 - - TRBV7-2
CASSNRDRGGNEQFF TGTGCCAGCAGCAACCGGGACAGGGGGGGCAATGAGCAGTTCTTC TRBJ2-1 TRBD1 - TRBV7-3
CSEGGDRVHTEAFF TGCAGCGAGGGGGGGGACAGGGTGCACACTGAAGCTTTCTTT TRBJ1-1 TRBD1 few TRBV29-1
CASGQNYGYTF TGTGCCAGCGGCCAAAACTATGGCTACACCTTC TRBJ1-2 - - TRBV6-5
CATSRGAGAANYGYTF TGTGCCACCAGCAGAGGTGCGGGGGCCGCTAACTATGGCTACACCTTC TRBJ1-2 - - TRBV15
CASRQQGESTEAFF TGTGCCAGCAGACAACAGGGGGAAAGCACTGAAGCTTTCTTT TRBJ1-1 TRBD1 - TRBV7-3
CATSNRDRGPGANVLTF TGTGCCACCAGCAACCGGGACAGGGGGCCTGGGGCCAACGTCCTGACTTTC TRBJ2-6 TRBD1 few TRBV15
CASSRGNGYTF TGTGCCAGCAGTCGGGGGAATGGCTACACCTTC TRBJ1-2 - - TRBV9
CASSQDRGRSYEQYF TGTGCCAGCAGTCAGGACAGGGGGCGATCCTACGAGCAGTACTTC TRBJ2-7 TRBD1 few TRBV6-5
CASSFHKETQYF TGTGCCAGCAGCTTCCACAAGGAGACCCAGTACTTC TRBJ2-5 - - TRBV7-2
CASNGQNQPQHF TGTGCCAGCAACGGACAGAATCAGCCCCAGCATTTT TRBJ1-5 - few TRBV7-2
CASSLLTGHYQPQHF TGTGCCAGCAGCTTGTTAACAGGACACTATCAGCCCCAGCATTTT TRBJ1-5 - - TRBV5-8
CASSNDRIYEQYF TGTGCCAGTAGCAATGACAGGATCTACGAGCAGTACTTC TRBJ2-7 - few TRBV19
CASSLGLAGVGEQFF TGTGCCAGCAGCTTAGGACTAGCGGGAGTGGGGGAGCAGTTCTTC TRBJ2-1 TRBD2 - TRBV11-3
CASSLFPGHDQPQHF TGTGCCAGCAGCTTGTTCCCGGGACACGATCAGCCCCAGCATTTT TRBJ1-5 - - TRBV5-6
CASSFGLESGAHAFF TGTGCCAGCAGCTTCGGTCTCGAGTCTGGGGCGCATGCTTTCTTT TRBJ1-1 - - TRBV5-4
CASHTTGPKGQYF TGTGCCAGCCACACTACAGGACCGAAAGGGCAGTACTTC TRBJ2-7 - - TRBV28
CASSPREGASYEQYF TGTGCCAGCAGCCCAAGAGAGGGGGCCTCCTACGAGCAGTACTTC TRBJ2-7 TRBD1 - TRBV7-2
CRGGSNYGYTF TGCAGGGGAGGTTCTAACTATGGCTACACCTTC TRBJ1-2 - - TRBV20-1
CAIRAGGDYGYTF TGTGCCATCAGAGCAGGAGGGGACTATGGCTACACCTTC TRBJ1-2 - - TRBV10-3